This TCR beta chain derives from a study of CD8 T cells in ankylosing spondylitis. Study-level results: In the blood and synovial fluid of reactive arthritis, some motif variants had been previously reported.

Sample share makes this clonotype medium-sized. Its specificity is unknown. TCR beta libraries were made by quantitative 5'-RACE with molecular barcodes. TCRdb itself ran the 5' RACE reads through MiXCR, one entry per CDR3 protein. The sample consists of about 64,000 distinct CDR3 sequences, around 6.4% of them appearing once. This TCR was recovered from a male donor with ankylosing spondylitis. Sequences were obtained from synovial fluid, either unsorted or a sorted T cell fraction (not recorded which).

The CDR3 nucleotides are TGTGCCAGCAGCCCCAACCTTGGACTAGCGTTCAATGAGCAGTTCTTC. Its protein is CASSPNLGLAFNEQFF. This chain links TRBV7-2 with TRBJ2-1; 9 nucleotides line up with TRBD2. Germline V gives CDR1 SGHTA, CDR2 FQGNSA. The J segment lost 6 bases and the V segment lost 5 bases, leaving 11 bases of the junction unmatched. The CDR3 sequence is 16 residues long.